The clone carrying this T cell receptor (beta chain) has only a few counts. The antigen remains unidentified. The junction had 9 bases not matched to a gene; V was cut back by 5 bases and J by 5 bases. CDR3 length equals 14 residues. Germline loops: CDR1 SGHRS, CDR2 YFSETQ. These data come from a study of beta chain features in type 1 diabetes. Whole-study findings and limits: Shorter TCRB CDR3s, moderately but significantly so, were found in Type 1 diabetes patients in all four CD4+ subsets.

The whole isolated RNA underwent reverse transcription, so sequencing captured expressed TCRB transcripts. Read counts averaged approximately 3.5 million for samples of naive, central memory and regulatory T cells. Sequenced by immunoSEQ multiplex PCR; TCRdb stores in-frame clones only, minus some. Here the sample spans hundreds of thousands of clones, around an eighth being singletons. The rearrangement links TRBV5-1 to TRBJ1-1, with 7 positions matching TRBD1. The sample consisted of naive CD4+ T cells from blood. The TCR originated in a man aged 18 to 29 with type 1 diabetes. The chain's CDR3 is CASSLRGQGTEAFF. The CDR3 DNA follows: TGCGCCAGCAGTCTAAGGGGGCAGGGTACTGAAGCTTTCTTT.